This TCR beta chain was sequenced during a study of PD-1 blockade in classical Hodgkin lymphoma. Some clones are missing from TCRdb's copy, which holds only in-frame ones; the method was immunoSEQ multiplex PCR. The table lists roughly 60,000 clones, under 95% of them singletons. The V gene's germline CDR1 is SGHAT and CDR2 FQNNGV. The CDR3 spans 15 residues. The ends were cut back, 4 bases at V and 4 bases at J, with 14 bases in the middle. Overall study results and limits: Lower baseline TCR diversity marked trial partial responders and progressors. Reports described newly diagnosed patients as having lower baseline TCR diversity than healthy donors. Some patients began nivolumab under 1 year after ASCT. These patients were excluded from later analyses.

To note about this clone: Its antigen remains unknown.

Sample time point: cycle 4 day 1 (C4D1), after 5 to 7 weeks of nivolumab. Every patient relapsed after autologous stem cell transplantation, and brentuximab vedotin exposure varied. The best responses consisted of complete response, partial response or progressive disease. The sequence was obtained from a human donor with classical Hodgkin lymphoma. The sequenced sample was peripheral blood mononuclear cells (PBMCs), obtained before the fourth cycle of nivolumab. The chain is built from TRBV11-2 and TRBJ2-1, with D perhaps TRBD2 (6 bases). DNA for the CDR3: TGTGCCAGCAGCTGGCCGGGACTGCATTACAATGAGCAGTTCTTC. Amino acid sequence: CASSWPGLHYNEQFF.